One sample yielded the 10 T cell receptor beta chains listed below, sequenced in a study of beta chain features in type 1 diabetes. Expressed TCRB transcripts were sequenced because the entire RNA isolate underwent reverse transcription. Profiling relied on immunoSEQ multiplex PCR, and the TCRdb table lists in-frame clones only, not all of them. The table records hundreds of thousands of clones, around 65% of them present only once. Input material: naive CD4+ T cells from blood. The receptors come from a man younger than 40 in good health.

This clone was picked up one time. The CDR3 DNA follows: TGTGCCAGCAGTGATGCTAGGCCCTACGAGCAGTACTTC. It is translated as CASSDARPYEQYF. The chain carries TRBV25-1 and TRBJ2-7; D is uncertain. V shed 3 bases and J shed 2 bases, with 8 bases lying between them. The length of the CDR3 is 13 residues. CDR1 is MGHDK, CDR2 SYGVNS, per germline.

The V and J genes are TRBV7-2 and TRBJ2-7, with D perhaps TRBD1 or TRBD2 (5 bases each). The length of the CDR3 is 16 residues. The V end was cut by 4 bases, the J end by 0 bases, with 16 bases between. Germline V gene lookup returns CDR1 SGHTA and CDR2 FQGNSA. This CDR3 reads CASSSRPGTFSYEQYF. CDR3 DNA: TGTGCCAGCAGCTCGAGGCCCGGGACGTTCTCCTACGAGCAGTACTTC. The variable domain in full, completed from reference TRBV7-2 and TRBJ2-7, reads GAGVSQSPSNKVTEKGKDVELRCDPISGHTALYWYRQSLGQGLEFLIYFQGNSAPDKSGLPSDRFSAERTGGSVSTLTIQRTQQEDSAVYLCASSSRPGTFSYEQYFGPGTRLTVT.

Notes on this clone: The sample holds other DNA sequences that translate to the same CDR3. The chain carries TRBV30 and TRBJ1-4; no clear D gene. The CDR3 loop spans 11 amino acids. From germline, CDR1 is GTSNPN and CDR2 SVGIG (reference sequence). The ends were cut back, 1 base at V and 8 bases at J, with 5 bases in the middle. The CDR3: CAWSANEKLFF. CDR3 coding DNA: TGTGCCTGGAGTGCAAACGAAAAACTGTTTTTT.

This sequence joins TRBV7-2 and TRBJ2-7, with TRBD2 matching 9 bases. CDR3 length: 15 amino acids. Trimming removed 0 bases from V and 6 bases from J; junction bases left unmatched: 6. Germline CDR1 and CDR2: SGHTA and FQGNSA. CDR3 sequence: CASSLALAGYGEQYF. The CDR3 nucleotides read TGTGCCAGCAGCTTAGCCCTAGCGGGATATGGCGAGCAGTACTTC.

The V gene is TRBV30, the J gene TRBJ2-5; D call uncertain. The germline gives CDR1 GTSNPN, CDR2 SVGIG (reference sequence). Trimming took off 1 base at V and 0 bases at J, with 9 bases between the two ends. The CDR3 consists of 14 residues. DNA for the CDR3: TGTGCCTGGAGTGGTAGACCGTACCAAGAGACCCAGTACTTC. Translation gives CAWSGRPYQETQYF.

This chain uses TRBV29-1 with TRBJ1-1, with D hard to call. The CDR3 covers 12 residues. The germline V gene encodes CDR1 SQVTM and CDR2 ANQGSEA. The V and J ends lost 6 bases and 5 bases respectively, with 13 bases between them. CDR3 DNA sequence: TGCAGCGTCCGGACCCGAGGGACTGAAGCTTTCTTT. It specifies CSVRTRGTEAFF.

This clone was observed a handful of times. The chain combines TRBV5-1 with TRBJ2-5; D possibly uses TRBD1 or TRBD2 (5 bases each). The CDR3 loop spans 12 amino acids. Trimming removed 4 bases at V and 5 bases at J, with 9 bases between. Germline loops: CDR1 SGHRS, CDR2 YFSETQ. CDR3 loop: CASSREGETQYF. The CDR3 DNA follows: TGCGCCAGCAGCAGAGAGGGGGAGACCCAGTACTTC.

The chain recombines TRBV23-1 with TRBJ1-4; 8 nucleotides match TRBD1. TRBV23-1 is sorted into the ORF group, with uncertain function. The CDR3 has 18 residues. Trimming cost V 2 bases and J 3 bases; bases outside gene matches: 11. CDR3 nucleotide sequence: TGCGCCAGCAGTCAACGAGGACAGGGTCAATCAGCTAATGAAAAACTGTTTTTT. Translation gives CASSQRGQGQSANEKLFF.

The J gene is TRBJ2-7, the V gene TRBV29-1; a weak D match, TRBD2 (5 bases). This CDR3 spans 17 amino acids. V lost 1 base, J lost 3 bases, and 22 bases lay in between. Germline assignment: CDR1 SQVTM and CDR2 ANQGSEA. CDR3 in DNA: TGCAGCGTTGAAGTGGCGCAACCCCCCGGGGTGTTCTACGAGCAGTACTTC. Its translation: CSVEVAQPPGVFYEQYF.

The rearrangement links TRBV7-2 to TRBJ2-3; weak D call: TRBD2 (6 bases). This CDR3 is 15 amino acids long. Germline CDR1 and CDR2: SGHTA and FQGNSA. V was pared by 5 bases and J by 2 bases, with 14 bases between. As DNA, the CDR3 is TGTGCCAGCAGCATTTCGGGACTCCCCACAGATACGCAGTATTTT. Its translation is CASSISGLPTDTQYF.